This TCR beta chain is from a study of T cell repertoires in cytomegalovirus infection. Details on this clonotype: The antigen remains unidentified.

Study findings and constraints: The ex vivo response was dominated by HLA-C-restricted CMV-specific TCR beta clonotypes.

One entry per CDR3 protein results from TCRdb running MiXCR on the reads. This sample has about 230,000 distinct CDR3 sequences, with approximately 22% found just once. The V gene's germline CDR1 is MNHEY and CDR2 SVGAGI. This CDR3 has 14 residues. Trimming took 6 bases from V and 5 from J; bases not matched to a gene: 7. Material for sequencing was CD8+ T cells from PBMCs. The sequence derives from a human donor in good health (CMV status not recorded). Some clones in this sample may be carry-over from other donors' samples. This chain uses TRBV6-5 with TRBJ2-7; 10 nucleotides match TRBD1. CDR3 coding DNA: TGTGCCAGCAGACCGGGACAGGGGTTCCACGAGCAGTACTTC. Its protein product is CASRPGQGFHEQYF.